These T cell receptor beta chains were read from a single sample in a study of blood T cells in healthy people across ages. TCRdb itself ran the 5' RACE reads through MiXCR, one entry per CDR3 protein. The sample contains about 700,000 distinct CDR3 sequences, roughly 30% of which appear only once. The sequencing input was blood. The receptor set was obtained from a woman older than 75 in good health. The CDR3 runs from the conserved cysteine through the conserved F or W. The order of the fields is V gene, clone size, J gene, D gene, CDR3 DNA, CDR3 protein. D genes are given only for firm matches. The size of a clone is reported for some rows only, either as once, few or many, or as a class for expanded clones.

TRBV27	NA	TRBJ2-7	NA	TGTGCCAGCAGTTCACTAGCATTTGGAGGGGGGGCTCATGAGCAGTACTTC	CASSSLAFGGGAHEQYF
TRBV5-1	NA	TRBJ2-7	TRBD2	TGCGCCAGCAGCTTGGCGCCTAGCGGGAGCCACCGGGTCTACGAGCAGTACTTC	CASSLAPSGSHRVYEQYF
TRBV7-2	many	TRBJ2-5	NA	TGTGCCAGCACCCCACGGGTGGGGTACCAAGAGACCCAGTACTTC	CASTPRVGYQETQYF
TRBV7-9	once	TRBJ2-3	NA	TGTGCCAGCAACTTGGACAGCCGCACAGATACGCAGTATTTT	CASNLDSRTDTQYF
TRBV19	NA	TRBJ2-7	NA	TGTGCCAGTAGTATCCAGGGGACCTACGAGCAGTACTTC	CASSIQGTYEQYF
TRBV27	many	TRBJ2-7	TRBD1	TGTGCCAGCAGCCCCCGACAGGGAGCCCTCTACGAGCAGTACTTC	CASSPRQGALYEQYF
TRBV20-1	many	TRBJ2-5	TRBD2	TGCAGTGCTCCACTAGCGGTTAAAGAGACCCAGTACTTC	CSAPLAVKETQYF
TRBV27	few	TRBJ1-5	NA	TGTGCCAGCCGGTCCCAGGGGTACAATCAGCCCCAGCATTTT	CASRSQGYNQPQHF
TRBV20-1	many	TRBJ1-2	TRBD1	TGCAGTGGGACGGACAGGGTTTTGATCTATGGCTACACCTTC	CSGTDRVLIYGYTF
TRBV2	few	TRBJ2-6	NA	TGTGCCAGCAGTGATTCAGGATACTCTGGGGCCAACGTCCTGACTTTC	CASSDSGYSGANVLTF
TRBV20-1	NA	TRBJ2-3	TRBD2	TGCAGTGCTAGAGATAGCTCTAGCGGGGGCTGGTCGTCGTATTTT	CSARDSSSGGWSSYF
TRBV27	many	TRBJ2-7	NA	TGTGCCAGCACCTTAATGGGGCCTCCCGACGAGCAGTACTTC	CASTLMGPPDEQYF